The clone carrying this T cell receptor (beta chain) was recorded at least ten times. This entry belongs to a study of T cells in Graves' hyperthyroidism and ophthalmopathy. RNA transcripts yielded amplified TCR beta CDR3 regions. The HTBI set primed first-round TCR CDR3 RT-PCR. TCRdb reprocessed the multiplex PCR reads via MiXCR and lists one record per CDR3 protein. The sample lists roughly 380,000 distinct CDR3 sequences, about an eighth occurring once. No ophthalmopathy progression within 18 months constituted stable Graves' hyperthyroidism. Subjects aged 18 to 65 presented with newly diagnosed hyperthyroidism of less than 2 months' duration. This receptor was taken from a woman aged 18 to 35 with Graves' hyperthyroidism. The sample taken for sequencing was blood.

The CDR3 is CSARDWRQGERNEQFF. CDR3 DNA: TGCAGTGCTAGAGATTGGAGACAGGGGGAGCGCAATGAGCAGTTCTTC. The V and J genes are TRBV20-1 and TRBJ2-1; the match to TRBD1 covers 9 bases. The germline V gene encodes CDR1 DFQATT and CDR2 SNEGSKA (reference sequence). With V trimmed by 0 bases and J by 6 bases, 9 bases remained unmatched. There are 16 residues in the CDR3.